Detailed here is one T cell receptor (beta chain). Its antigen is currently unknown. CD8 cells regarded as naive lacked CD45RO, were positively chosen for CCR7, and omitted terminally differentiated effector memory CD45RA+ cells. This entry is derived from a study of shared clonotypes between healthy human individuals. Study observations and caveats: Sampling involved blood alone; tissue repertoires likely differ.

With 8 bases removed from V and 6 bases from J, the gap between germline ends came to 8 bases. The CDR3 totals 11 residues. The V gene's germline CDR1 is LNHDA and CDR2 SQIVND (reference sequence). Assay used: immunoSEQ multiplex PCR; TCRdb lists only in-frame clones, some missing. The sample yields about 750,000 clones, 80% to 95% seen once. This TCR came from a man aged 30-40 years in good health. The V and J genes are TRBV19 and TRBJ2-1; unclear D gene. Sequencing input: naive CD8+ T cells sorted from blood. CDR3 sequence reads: CASRLANEQFF. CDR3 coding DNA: TGTGCCAGTCGCTTAGCCAATGAGCAGTTCTTC.